This T cell receptor beta chain was obtained from a study of T cell clonotyping in hematopoietic cell transplantation. Study results and caveats: Recipient TCR diversity dropped after transplant; expanded clonotypes rose from day 30 to 180. Without cell sorting, CD4 versus CD8 contributions remain unresolved.

J gave up 6 bases and V 4 bases, and 8 bases lay outside the gene matches. CDR1 is SEHNR, CDR2 FQNEAQ, per germline (reference sequence). The CDR3 sequence is 15 residues long. As concerns this clone: The antigen remains unidentified.

Sequencing used immunoSEQ multiplex PCR; TCRdb keeps in-frame clones, though not all of them. The sample has some 900 clones, roughly 82% seen once. This chain uses TRBV7-9 with TRBJ2-1; the match to TRBD2 covers 8 bases. The TCR sequence derives from a female patient in her 30s who had an allogeneic stem cell transplant, so the T cells may come from the graft donor. Some clones in this sample may be carry-over from other donors' samples. Specimen: PBMCs, collected 30 days after allogeneic stem cell transplant. The CDR3 loop reads CASSSTGGGRNEQFF. The CDR3 nucleotides are TGTGCCAGCAGCTCCACGGGGGGGGGCCGCAATGAGCAGTTCTTC.